This is a list of T cell receptor beta chains from one sample in a study of blood T cells in healthy people across ages. TCRdb reanalysed the 5' RACE reads using MiXCR and keeps one entry per CDR3 protein. The sample contains over 1,500,000 distinct CDR3 sequences, around 48% of which appear only once. Sequenced sample: blood. Every receptor here comes from a woman between 35 and 50 years old in good health. The CDR3 runs from the conserved cysteine through the conserved F or W. Fields, in order: clone size, V gene, CDR3 length, J gene, D gene, CDR3 protein, CDR3 DNA. The D gene is left open where the match is weak. Part of the rows lack a size; the others show once, few, many or a class for expanded clones.

clone_size: NA; v_call: TRBV7-2; cdr3_length: 16; j_call: TRBJ2-3; d_call: NA; cdr3_aa: CASSARGLGGGDTQYF; cdr3_nt: TGTGCCAGCAGCGCCAGGGGGCTAGGCGGGGGGGATACGCAGTATTTT
clone_size: once; v_call: TRBV6-2/TRBV6-3; cdr3_length: 13; j_call: TRBJ2-5; d_call: NA; cdr3_aa: CASSYWEQETQYF; cdr3_nt: TGTGCCAGCAGTTACTGGGAACAAGAGACCCAGTACTTC
clone_size: NA; v_call: TRBV5-1; cdr3_length: 15; j_call: TRBJ2-7; d_call: NA; cdr3_aa: CASSYETGSSYEQYF; cdr3_nt: TGCGCCAGCAGTTATGAGACGGGAAGCTCCTACGAGCAGTACTTC
clone_size: NA; v_call: TRBV29-1; cdr3_length: 15; j_call: TRBJ2-2; d_call: NA; cdr3_aa: CSVVYGSANTGELFF; cdr3_nt: TGCAGCGTTGTGTATGGCAGCGCGAACACCGGGGAGCTGTTTTTT
clone_size: once; v_call: TRBV7-2; cdr3_length: 17; j_call: TRBJ1-1; d_call: TRBD1; cdr3_aa: CASSKTDRGRANIEAFF; cdr3_nt: TGTGCCAGCAGCAAAACCGACAGGGGGCGCGCGAACATTGAAGCTTTCTTT
clone_size: NA; v_call: TRBV4-2; cdr3_length: 12; j_call: TRBJ1-5; d_call: NA; cdr3_aa: CASSQDTQPQHF; cdr3_nt: TGTGCCAGCAGCCAAGATACTCAGCCCCAGCATTTT
clone_size: NA; v_call: TRBV6-1; cdr3_length: 16; j_call: TRBJ2-3; d_call: NA; cdr3_aa: CASSEGGGAYSDTQYF; cdr3_nt: TGTGCCAGCAGTGAAGGTGGGGGGGCCTATTCAGATACGCAGTATTTT
clone_size: few; v_call: TRBV7-2; cdr3_length: 14; j_call: TRBJ2-7; d_call: NA; cdr3_aa: CASSLVGGGNEQYF; cdr3_nt: TGTGCCAGCAGCTTAGTCGGGGGCGGGAACGAGCAGTACTTC
clone_size: few; v_call: TRBV12-3/TRBV12-4; cdr3_length: 14; j_call: TRBJ1-4; d_call: NA; cdr3_aa: CASRLQSTNEKLFF; cdr3_nt: TGTGCCAGCAGATTACAGTCAACTAATGAAAAACTGTTTTTT
clone_size: NA; v_call: TRBV20-1; cdr3_length: 16; j_call: TRBJ2-3; d_call: NA; cdr3_aa: CSARDLSGPEMDTQYF; cdr3_nt: TGCAGTGCTAGAGATCTCAGCGGGCCGGAGATGGATACGCAGTATTTT
clone_size: few; v_call: TRBV5-6; cdr3_length: 19; j_call: TRBJ2-7; d_call: NA; cdr3_aa: CASSLGGGGGSRIFYEQYF; cdr3_nt: TGTGCCAGCAGCTTGGGTGGCGGTGGAGGCTCACGTATTTTCTACGAGCAGTACTTC
clone_size: NA; v_call: TRBV7-9; cdr3_length: 15; j_call: TRBJ2-1; d_call: NA; cdr3_aa: CASSWGGTRGNEQFF; cdr3_nt: TGTGCCAGCAGTTGGGGGGGCACCCGGGGCAATGAGCAGTTCTTC
clone_size: NA; v_call: TRBV6-5; cdr3_length: 13; j_call: TRBJ2-5; d_call: NA; cdr3_aa: CASQDRVRETQYF; cdr3_nt: TGTGCCAGCCAGGATAGGGTACGGGAGACCCAGTACTTC
clone_size: few; v_call: TRBV6-5; cdr3_length: 15; j_call: TRBJ2-3; d_call: TRBD2; cdr3_aa: CASGSTSGGGDTQYF; cdr3_nt: TGTGCCAGCGGATCGACTAGCGGGGGAGGAGATACGCAGTATTTT
clone_size: few; v_call: TRBV13; cdr3_length: 14; j_call: TRBJ2-7; d_call: TRBD2; cdr3_aa: CASSSRTSGYEQYF; cdr3_nt: TGTGCCAGCAGCTCGAGGACTAGCGGCTACGAGCAGTACTTC
clone_size: few; v_call: TRBV4-3; cdr3_length: 15; j_call: TRBJ2-5; d_call: TRBD2; cdr3_aa: CASSQDLRVGGAQYF; cdr3_nt: TGCGCCAGCAGCCAAGATCTCAGGGTTGGGGGGGCCCAGTACTTC
clone_size: NA; v_call: TRBV5-1; cdr3_length: 15; j_call: TRBJ2-7; d_call: NA; cdr3_aa: CASSWTASSYNEQYF; cdr3_nt: TGCGCCAGCAGCTGGACCGCAAGCTCCTACAATGAGCAGTACTTC